This T cell receptor (beta chain) appears in the sequencing data of a study of blood T cell repertoires in COVID-19. Study as a whole: In each case, the material was cDNA or gDNA derived from T cells, B-cell-depleted T cells, or PBMCs.

TCRdb keeps only in-frame clones here, not all; method: immunoSEQ multiplex PCR. The table has 70,000 or so clones, around nine tenths seen once. The germline V and J ends were trimmed by 3 bases and 3 bases, with 6 bases remaining between them. CDR1 and CDR2 (germline): MDHEN, SYDVKM. The CDR3 covers 13 residues. This TCR derives from a man in his fifties or sixties with acute or convalescent COVID-19. The J gene is TRBJ2-4, the V gene TRBV28; the D is unclear. The sample was peripheral blood. Here the CDR3 DNA reads TGTGCCAGCAGTTTGCCGGGCAAAAACATTCAGTACTTC. Protein sequence: CASSLPGKNIQYF.